A single sample is the source of the 10 T cell receptor beta chains below, sequenced in a study of cytomegalovirus exposure and HLA in healthy donors. Amplification used 60 Vbeta primers and 13 Jbeta primers. Sequencing used immunoSEQ multiplex PCR; TCRdb keeps in-frame clones, though not all of them. The table shows 85,000 to 95,000 clones, with less than 65% occurring only once. Sequencing input: PBMCs. The receptor set was obtained from a woman aged 30 to 39 in good health and CMV-seronegative.

The chain carries TRBV28 and TRBJ1-3, with TRBD1 identical over 8 bases. Germline V CDR1 and CDR2: MDHEN, SYDVKM. The CDR3 is 17 residues long. The ends lost 5 bases at V and 2 bases at J; junction bases unmatched: 11. The chain's CDR3 is CASSLTGETRPGNTIYF. The CDR3 bases are TGTGCCAGCAGTCTGACAGGGGAGACTAGGCCTGGAAACACCATATATTTT.

The V call is TRBV5-1, the J call TRBJ1-1, with 7 bases that match TRBD1. The CDR3 extends over 15 amino acids. Germline CDR1 reads SGHRS; CDR2 reads YFSETQ. V lost 0 bases, J lost 10 bases, and 12 bases stayed unmatched. CDR3 DNA: TGCGCCAGCAGCTTGGGACCAGGGGGTAAGGATAGAGCTTTCTTT. It codes for CASSLGPGGKDRAFF.

The chain links TRBV19 to TRBJ2-5, with D possibly being TRBD2 (5 bases). Germline V gene data show CDR1 as LNHDA and CDR2 as SQIVND (reference sequence). V was clipped by 6 bases and J by 4 bases, with 12 bases between them. The CDR3 length is 13 residues. The CDR3 spells CASRDGLRETQYF. The CDR3 DNA reads as TGTGCCAGTAGGGACGGACTTCGAGAGACCCAGTACTTC. The full variable domain, in which reference TRBV19 and TRBJ2-5 provide the parts outside the CDR3, is DGGITQSPKYLFRKEGQNVTLSCEQNLNHDAMYWYRQDPGQGLRLIYYSQIVNDFQKGDIAEGYSVSREKKESFPLTVTSAQKNPTAFYLCASRDGLRETQYFGPGTRLLVL.

The V call is TRBV19, the J call TRBJ1-2; 8 nucleotides align to TRBD1. Germline values: CDR1 LNHDA, CDR2 SQIVND (reference sequence). Trimming took 4 bases from V and 8 from J; bases not matched to a gene: 12. This CDR3 is built from 15 residues. In DNA, the CDR3 is TGTGCCAGTAGTACCACCCAGGGGGCAAAGGGCGGCTACACCTTC. It is translated as CASSTTQGAKGGYTF.

The J gene is TRBJ1-4, the V gene TRBV28, with D possibly TRBD1 on 5 matching bases. V was shortened by 8 bases and J by 12 bases, with 16 bases between the two germline ends. The CDR3 is made up of 12 amino acids. Germline loops: CDR1 MDHEN, CDR2 SYDVKM. The CDR3 spells CASQPGGGELFF. CDR3 nucleotides: TGTGCCAGCCAACCCGGGGGTGGGGAACTGTTTTTT.

The V gene is TRBV7-8, the J gene TRBJ1-1; TRBD1 matches 7 bases. CDR1 SGHVS and CDR2 FQNEAQ come from the germline V gene. After removal of 2 bases from V and 10 bases from J, the junction contained 10 bases not matched to a gene. The CDR3 consists of 14 residues. In DNA, the CDR3 is TGTGCCAGCAGCTTAAATAGACAGGGTAAAGGAGCTTTCTTT. It encodes CASSLNRQGKGAFF.

The chain joins TRBV6-6 to TRBJ2-2; 9 bases map to TRBD2. Germline trimming cut 5 bases from V and 0 bases from J; bases unmatched to any gene: 4. Germline V gene data show CDR1 as MNHNY and CDR2 as SVGAGI (reference sequence). The CDR3 spans 16 residues. The CDR3 nucleotides read TGTGCCAGCAGTGGGAGACTAGCGGCGAACACCGGGGAGCTGTTTTTT. Amino acids: CASSGRLAANTGELFF.

This clone is a singleton in its sample. The V gene is TRBV19, the J gene TRBJ2-5, with D perhaps matching TRBD2 (6 bases). Germline CDR1 LNHDA, CDR2 SQIVND (reference sequence). The CDR3 has 14 amino acids. V lost 5 bases and J lost 6, with 16 bases in between. This chain's CDR3 is CASSSAGLPKTQYF. The CDR3 nucleotides read TGTGCCAGTAGTTCCGCGGGACTTCCTAAGACCCAGTACTTC. Together with reference TRBV19 and TRBJ2-5, the CDR3 gives the full variable domain: DGGITQSPKYLFRKEGQNVTLSCEQNLNHDAMYWYRQDPGQGLRLIYYSQIVNDFQKGDIAEGYSVSREKKESFPLTVTSAQKNPTAFYLCASSSAGLPKTQYFGPGTRLLVL.

The gene calls are TRBV6-1 and TRBJ2-7, with a tentative D call TRBD1 (5 bases). This CDR3 comprises 14 residues. V lost 2 bases to trimming and J lost 3 bases, with 11 bases between them. Germline CDR1 and CDR2: MNHNS and SASEGT. CDR3 sequence reads: CASSERGSVYEQYF. The CDR3 nucleotides are TGTGCCAGCAGTGAAAGGGGATCCGTCTACGAGCAGTACTTC.

The chain uses TRBV19 and TRBJ2-7, with 8 bases fitting TRBD1. The CDR3 consists of 14 residues. The trim removed 9 bases at V and 1 base at J, leaving 8 bases unmatched. CDR1 and CDR2 from the germline V gene are LNHDA and SQIVND (reference sequence). This CDR3 is CASRVTGDSYEQYF. In DNA, the CDR3 is TGTGCCAGCCGCGTGACAGGGGATTCCTACGAGCAGTACTTC.